One and the same sample provided the 27 T cell receptor beta chains below, sequenced in a study of CD8 T cells in Susac syndrome. With random hexamers, 0.5 to 1 ug RNA was reverse transcribed. TCRdb re-analysed the immunoSEQ multiplex PCR reads in MiXCR, keeping a single row per CDR3 protein. The sample includes approximately 110,000 distinct CDR3 sequences, less than 97% seen only once; the top ten take just over 0.095%. Sequencing input: CD4+ T cells from PBMCs. These receptors were taken from a human donor in good health.

This clonotype was counted once. The chain recombines TRBV19 with TRBJ1-2, with D possibly being TRBD1 (6 bases). CDR1 is LNHDA and CDR2 is SQIVND in the germline V gene (reference sequence). The CDR3 spans 15 residues. V lost 4 bases to trimming and J lost 5 bases, with 17 bases between them. CDR3 sequence (DNA): TGTGCCAGTAGTACGCAGGTGGGGGCGAAATATGGCTACACCTTC. As protein: CASSTQVGAKYGYTF. Supplemented by reference TRBV19 and TRBJ1-2, the full variable domain reads DGGITQSPKYLFRKEGQNVTLSCEQNLNHDAMYWYRQDPGQGLRLIYYSQIVNDFQKGDIAEGYSVSREKKESFPLTVTSAQKNPTAFYLCASSTQVGAKYGYTFGSGTRLTVV.

The chain combines TRBV6-1 with TRBJ1-5; the D is unclear. This CDR3 is 16 amino acids long. Germline CDR1 MNHNS, CDR2 SASEGT. V was shortened by 6 bases and J by 0 bases, with 15 bases between the two germline ends. The CDR3: CASSDKDFYSNQPQHF. For the CDR3, the DNA is TGTGCCAGCAGCGACAAGGATTTTTATAGCAATCAGCCCCAGCATTTT.

The rearrangement joins TRBV25-1 to TRBJ1-4, with 9 bases lining up with TRBD1. Looked up from germline, CDR1 is MGHDK and CDR2 is SYGVNS. The CDR3 runs to 13 residues. Trimming took 8 bases from V and 7 from J; bases not matched to a gene: 5. The CDR3 bases are TGTGCCAGCGCGGGACAGGGAGCTGAAAAACTGTTTTTT. This codes for CASAGQGAEKLFF.

The chain uses TRBV5-6 and TRBJ2-1; 7 positions agree with TRBD2. V trimming: 0 bases; J trimming: 0 bases; junction bases outside the gene matches: 6. CDR1 SGHDT and CDR2 YYEEEE come from the germline V gene. CDR3 size: 17 residues. CDR3 in DNA: TGTGCCAGCAGCTTGGGAGTGGGCGGGAGCTCCTACAATGAGCAGTTCTTC. Protein sequence: CASSLGVGGSSYNEQFF. The full variable domain, with the rest looked up from reference TRBV5-6 and TRBJ2-1, is DAGVTQSPTHLIKTRGQQVTLRCSPKSGHDTVSWYQQALGQGPQFIFQYYEEEERQRGNFPDRFSGHQFPNYSSELNVNALLLGDSALYLCASSLGVGGSSYNEQFFGPGTRLTVL.

The V gene is TRBV20-1, the J gene TRBJ2-2; D ambiguous. The V end lost 5 bases, the J end lost 4 bases, and 11 bases lay between the germline ends. From germline, CDR1 is DFQATT and CDR2 SNEGSKA (reference sequence). CDR3 size: 13 residues. The DNA of the CDR3 is TGCAGTGCTCCCCAGTCGGGCACCGGGGAGCTGTTTTTT. This gives the protein CSAPQSGTGELFF.

V and J are TRBV28 and TRBJ2-7; perhaps TRBD2 as D (6 bases). The germline gives CDR1 MDHEN, CDR2 SYDVKM. Trimming stripped 6 bases from V and 5 bases from J, with 17 bases between. The CDR3 is made up of 14 amino acids. CDR3 nucleotide sequence: TGTGCCAGCAGCGACCTGACTAGGTTGGACGAGCAGTACTTC. This sequence encodes CASSDLTRLDEQYF.

The rearrangement links TRBV5-4 to TRBJ2-7, with 14 bases matching TRBD2. The junction had 9 bases not matched to a gene; V was cut back by 4 bases and J by 0 bases. CDR3 size: 18 residues. Looked up from germline, CDR1 is SGHNT and CDR2 is YYREEE (reference sequence). The DNA for the CDR3 is TGTGCCAGCAGCCGCGGACTAGCGGGAGGCCCCCTCTCCTACGAGCAGTACTTC. It yields the protein CASSRGLAGGPLSYEQYF.

This chain connects TRBV4-2 to TRBJ2-7, with D perhaps matching TRBD2 (5 bases). The CDR3 has 14 amino acids. V was cut by 0 bases and J by 2 bases, with 8 bases left in between. CDR1 and CDR2 (germline): LGHNA, YNFKEQ. The CDR3 nucleotides are TGTGCCAGCAGCCAAGATAAGCGGACCTACGAGCAGTACTTC. Protein: CASSQDKRTYEQYF.

The genes are TRBV6-6 and TRBJ1-1, with a possible D match to TRBD1 (6 bases). Germline V CDR1 and CDR2: MNHNY, SVGAGI (reference sequence). Between the trimmed V and J ends, which lost 8 bases and 0 bases, there was a span of 13 bases. This CDR3 spans 14 amino acids. The CDR3 region is CASLRTELNTEAFF. The CDR3 bases are TGTGCCAGCCTTCGGACAGAGCTGAACACTGAAGCTTTCTTT.

J is TRBJ2-2 and V is TRBV6-5, with 10 bases aligning to TRBD1. Losses at the gene ends were 6 bases for V and 3 bases for J; bases not matched to a gene: 4. This CDR3 has 15 amino acids. Germline assignment: CDR1 MNHEY and CDR2 SVGAGI. Written as DNA, the CDR3 is TGTGCCAGCAGCAGCGGGACAGGGGACACCGGGGAGCTGTTTTTT. This gives the protein CASSSGTGDTGELFF.

The table lists this clonotype with a few counts. The V gene is TRBV19, the J gene TRBJ2-2; D gene ambiguous. Germline V gene data show CDR1 as LNHDA and CDR2 as SQIVND (reference sequence). With 6 bases removed from V and 2 bases from J, the gap between germline ends came to 7 bases. CDR3 size: 13 residues. The CDR3, as DNA: TGTGCCAGTAGCCAGGCTAACACCGGGGAGCTGTTTTTT. This encodes CASSQANTGELFF.

In DNA, the CDR3 is TGTGCCACCAGTGACCGCAGGACAGGGCCAGCTTTCTTT. Protein product: CATSDRRTGPAFF. V usage is TRBV24-1 and J usage is TRBJ1-1; 8 bases map to TRBD1. This CDR3 is 13 amino acids long. Germline CDR1 reads KGHDR; CDR2 reads SFDVKD. With 4 bases clipped from V and 10 bases from J, the junction kept 7 bases outside the gene matches.

The chain joins TRBV2 to TRBJ1-2; D not resolved. V was shortened by 2 bases and J by 4 bases, with 5 bases between the two germline ends. The germline V gene encodes CDR1 SNHLY and CDR2 FYNNEI. CDR3 length: 12 amino acids. The CDR3 DNA reads as TGTGCCAGCAGTGAAAGTCCCTATGGCTACACCTTC. It codes for CASSESPYGYTF.

The J gene is TRBJ2-2, the V gene TRBV5-1; weak D call: TRBD1 (5 bases). The V end lost 2 bases, the J end lost 7 bases, and 9 bases lay between the germline ends. There are 13 residues in the CDR3. Germline V CDR1 and CDR2: SGHRS, YFSETQ. CDR3 protein: CASSFQGDGELFF. CDR3 DNA sequence: TGCGCCAGCAGCTTTCAGGGTGACGGGGAGCTGTTTTTT.

The chain employs TRBV5-1 and TRBJ2-1; D might be TRBD1 (7 bases). The CDR3 spans 14 residues. Germline CDR1 SGHRS, CDR2 YFSETQ. Trimming removed 7 bases from V and 6 bases from J, with 17 bases in between. The CDR3: CASRTRQGGNEQFF. CDR3 coding DNA: TGCGCCAGCCGGACGAGACAGGGAGGCAATGAGCAGTTCTTC.

The rearrangement links TRBV28 to TRBJ1-1; weak D call: TRBD1 (5 bases). The CDR3 covers 16 residues. From germline, CDR1 is MDHEN and CDR2 SYDVKM. The ends were cut back, 1 base at V and 0 bases at J, with 12 bases in the middle. The CDR3 loop reads CASSLYRAGMNTEAFF. CDR3 bases: TGTGCCAGCAGTTTATACCGCGCAGGGATGAACACTGAAGCTTTCTTT.

This chain joins TRBV12-3 or TRBV12-4 and TRBJ2-2; D is ambiguous. CDR3 length equals 11 residues. Trimming left V 6 bases short and J 7 bases short, with 6 bases between. The CDR3 region has the DNA TGTGCCAGCAGGGCCGACGGGGAGCTGTTTTTT. As protein: CASRADGELFF.

This clonotype was picked up a small number of times. The chain combines TRBV3-1 with TRBJ2-6; no clear D. The CDR3 totals 15 residues. V was clipped by 1 base and J by 4 bases, with 8 bases between them. Looked up from germline, CDR1 is LGHDT and CDR2 is YNNKEL (reference sequence). CDR3 residues: CASSQVGSGANVLTF. In DNA, the CDR3 is TGTGCCAGCAGCCAAGTTGGGTCCGGGGCCAACGTCCTGACTTTC.

V is TRBV5-6 and J is TRBJ2-1; D may match TRBD1 or TRBD2 (5 bases each). V lost 4 bases to trimming and J lost 10 bases, with 15 bases between them. The CDR3 contains 13 residues. Germline V lookup: CDR1 SGHDT, CDR2 YYEEEE. CDR3 DNA sequence: TGTGCCAGCAGCCACAGCAACGGGGCCGAGCAGTTCTTC. Its translation is CASSHSNGAEQFF.

The chain employs TRBV7-9 and TRBJ2-1; D may be TRBD1 or TRBD2 (6 bases each). Trimming took off 3 bases at V and 1 base at J, with 13 bases between the two ends. Germline CDR1 reads SEHNR; CDR2 reads FQNEAQ (reference sequence). This CDR3 is 16 amino acids long. CDR3 sequence reads: CASSLSGGGSYNEQFF. DNA for the CDR3: TGTGCCAGCAGCTTGAGCGGAGGGGGTTCCTACAATGAGCAGTTCTTC. The full variable domain, its missing parts supplied by reference TRBV7-9 and TRBJ2-1, is DTGVSQNPRHKITKRGQNVTFRCDPISEHNRLYWYRQTLGQGPEFLTYFQNEAQLEKSRLLSDRFSAERPKGSFSTLEIQRTEQGDSAMYLCASSLSGGGSYNEQFFGPGTRLTVL.

V is TRBV25-1 and J is TRBJ2-6; D gene unclear. The CDR3 is 16 residues long. Germline V gene lookup returns CDR1 MGHDK and CDR2 SYGVNS. V lost 4 bases to trimming and J lost 1 base, with 11 bases between them. The CDR3 bases are TGTGCCAGCAGTGGCGACCTAGGGTCTGGGGCCAACGTCCTGACTTTC. It is translated as CASSGDLGSGANVLTF.

This sequence joins TRBV29-1 and TRBJ2-2, with D perhaps TRBD1 (6 bases). Germline V gene sequence: CDR1 SQVTM, CDR2 ANQGSEA. The CDR3 has 17 residues. V was shortened by 6 bases and J by 5 bases, with 25 bases between the two germline ends. CDR3 region: CSVGGALRGKKTGELFF. The CDR3 nucleotides are TGCAGCGTCGGTGGGGCCCTCAGGGGAAAGAAGACCGGGGAGCTGTTTTTT.

The chain couples TRBV20-1 to TRBJ1-6; D not certain. This CDR3 spans 16 amino acids. From germline, CDR1 is DFQATT and CDR2 SNEGSKA (reference sequence). The V and J ends lost 0 bases and 7 bases respectively, with 16 bases between them. Written as DNA, the CDR3 is TGCAGTGCTAGAGATACGGTGGGAAAGGAAAATTCACCCCTCCACTTT. It specifies CSARDTVGKENSPLHF.

The J gene is TRBJ1-3, the V gene TRBV29-1; 7 nucleotides line up with TRBD1. The germline V gene has CDR1 SQVTM and CDR2 ANQGSEA. V shed 7 bases and J 6 bases; nucleotides not matched to a gene: 15. The CDR3 runs 15 residues. CDR3 DNA sequence: TGCAGCGCCGCAACAGGGGACCCAGCTGAAAACACCATATATTTT. Its protein product is CSAATGDPAENTIYF.

This chain connects TRBV28 to TRBJ1-2, with 9 bases fitting TRBD1. This CDR3 spans 14 amino acids. The germline V gene encodes CDR1 MDHEN and CDR2 SYDVKM. J was trimmed by 8 bases and V by 6 bases; bases with no gene match: 10. The CDR3 DNA follows: TGTGCCAGCAGACACGGGACAGGGCTTCGAGGCTACACCTTC. Its translation: CASRHGTGLRGYTF.

V and J are TRBV6-2 or TRBV6-3 and TRBJ2-7, with D uncertain. Trimming stripped 4 bases from V and 0 bases from J, with 13 bases between. The CDR3 is 15 residues long. Germline CDR1 and CDR2: MNHEY and SVGEGT. The CDR3 coding sequence is TGTGCCAGCAGTTCTACAGTCCCTAGCTCCTACGAGCAGTACTTC. It translates to CASSSTVPSSYEQYF.

This clonotype showed up just a few times. The chain has TRBV5-4 and TRBJ2-7, with D maybe TRBD1 (5 bases). The CDR3 spans 13 residues. In germline, CDR1 is SGHNT, CDR2 YYREEE (reference sequence). V lost 2 bases, J lost 5 bases, and 11 bases lay in between. This CDR3 reads CASSFRVQNEQYF. CDR3 nucleotide sequence: TGTGCCAGCAGCTTCAGGGTTCAGAACGAGCAGTACTTC.